The 26 T cell receptor beta chains below all came from one sample that was sequenced in a study of blood T cells in healthy people across ages. It was with a sample-barcoded 5' primer and a J-beta primer mix that a second PCR of about 6 to 12 cycles was run. TCRdb called the 5' RACE reads again in MiXCR, with one record for every CDR3 protein. The sample has about 1,800,000 distinct CDR3 sequences; under 30% are singletons. Sample: blood. All receptors come from a woman aged 25 to 45 in good health.

This clonotype has a handful of counts. The chain combines TRBV6-2 or TRBV6-3 with TRBJ2-3, with D unresolved. Germline V gene lookup returns CDR1 MNHEY and CDR2 SVGEGT. The CDR3 is 12 residues long. V lost 6 bases, J lost 6 bases, and 10 bases lay in between. DNA for the CDR3: TGTGCCAGCAGCTCATCCCTGGATACGCAGTATTTT. It yields the protein CASSSSLDTQYF.

The chain employs TRBV14 and TRBJ2-3; no clear D. The CDR3 has 15 residues. Germline values: CDR1 SGHDN, CDR2 FVKESK. The V and J ends lost 0 bases and 5 bases respectively, with 12 bases between them. As DNA, the CDR3 is TGTGCCAGCAGCCAAGATCCGACTCGGCGAGATACGCAGTATTTT. It specifies CASSQDPTRRDTQYF.

In regard to this clonotype: One junction end disagrees with the germline gene, perhaps due to a read error. The chain combines TRBV7-2 with TRBJ2-3, with D perhaps TRBD1 or TRBD2 (5 bases each). Germline CDR1 SGHTA, CDR2 FQGNSA. CDR3 length equals 15 residues. The CDR3 DNA reads TGTGCCTGCAGCTTCACCGGGGCTACCACAGATACGCAGTATTTT. The encoded protein is CACSFTGATTDTQYF.

The J gene is TRBJ1-2, the V gene TRBV27, with unresolved D. V was cut by 2 bases and J by 7 bases, with 20 bases left in between. The CDR3 has 16 residues. Germline CDR1 and CDR2: MNHEY and SMNVEV (reference sequence). CDR3 sequence: CASSLRSSAVLGGYTF. The CDR3 DNA is TGTGCCAGCAGTTTACGGTCTTCGGCAGTTCTTGGTGGCTACACCTTC.

In this sample, this clonotype turned up a few times. The J gene is TRBJ2-1, the V gene TRBV9, with D unresolved. CDR1 SGDLS and CDR2 YYNGEE come from the germline V gene. This CDR3 contains 14 residues. The V and J ends lost 0 bases and 7 bases respectively, with 11 bases between them. CDR3 protein: CASSVAGLSNEQFF. In DNA form, the CDR3 reads TGTGCCAGCAGCGTAGCTGGGCTTAGTAATGAGCAGTTCTTC.

The rearrangement uses TRBV2 and TRBJ2-7; D might be TRBD1 (5 bases). V was clipped by 3 bases and J by 6 bases, with 9 bases between them. This CDR3 has 12 amino acids. Germline CDR1 SNHLY, CDR2 FYNNEI. CDR3 in amino acids: CASSDRAGEQYF. In DNA form, the CDR3 reads TGTGCCAGCAGTGACAGGGCAGGCGAGCAGTACTTC.

On this clonotype: It may be a read error: a sequence one base away is much more abundant. This chain joins TRBV11-2 and TRBJ2-4; D might be TRBD1 (5 bases). This CDR3 spans 13 amino acids. The germline V gene encodes CDR1 SGHAT and CDR2 FQNNGV. V was shortened by 5 bases and J by 15 bases, with 20 bases between the two germline ends. The CDR3: CASSPRTLYERYF. The CDR3 region has the DNA TGTGCCAGCAGCCCTCGGACACTCTACGAGCGGTACTTC.

The gene calls are TRBV12-3 or TRBV12-4 and TRBJ1-6; D may be TRBD1 (6 bases). This CDR3 comprises 14 residues. With 6 bases removed from V and 10 bases from J, the gap between germline ends came to 16 bases. CDR3 in amino acids: CASSPRPGGSPLHF. DNA of the CDR3: TGTGCCAGCAGCCCACGCCCGGGGGGCTCACCCCTCCACTTT.

The V and J genes are TRBV5-5 and TRBJ2-7, with 8 bases identical to TRBD1. CDR1 SGHKS and CDR2 YYEKEE come from the germline V gene (reference sequence). The CDR3 loop spans 14 amino acids. Trimming cost V 5 bases and J 3 bases; bases outside gene matches: 7. The DNA of the CDR3 is TGTGCCAGCAGAGACAGGGGACATGGCTACGAGCAGTACTTC. It encodes CASRDRGHGYEQYF. Filled out from reference TRBV5-5 and TRBJ2-7, the complete variable domain reads DAGVTQSPTHLIKTRGQQVTLRCSPISGHKSVSWYQQVLGQGPQFIFQYYEKEERGRGNFPDRFSARQFPNYSSELNVNALLLGDSALYLCASRDRGHGYEQYFGPGTRLTVT.

The chain recombines TRBV6-2 or TRBV6-3 with TRBJ2-1, with no clear D. Germline CDR1 reads MNHEY; CDR2 reads SVGEGT. Trimming removed 7 bases at V and 2 bases at J, with 12 bases between. This CDR3 contains 14 residues. The CDR3 is CASTNGGTYNEQFF. CDR3 coding DNA: TGTGCCAGCACTAACGGTGGGACCTACAATGAGCAGTTCTTC.

This chain joins TRBV7-2 and TRBJ2-1; tentative D call: TRBD2 (5 bases). V dropped 5 bases and J dropped 2 bases, with 22 bases sitting between them. The CDR3 spans 18 residues. Germline lookup yields CDR1 SGHTA and CDR2 FQGNSA. The CDR3 sequence is CASSLDELASRPYNEQFF. The CDR3 bases are TGTGCCAGCAGCCTAGACGAGTTGGCTAGCCGACCCTACAATGAGCAGTTCTTC.

Concerning this clonotype: This may be a read error, as it is one base from a much larger clone. The rearrangement joins TRBV5-5 to TRBJ2-3; D uncertain. The CDR3 is 14 residues long. Looked up from germline, CDR1 is SGHKS and CDR2 is YYEKEE (reference sequence). The CDR3 protein is CASRLWRSTDTQYF. CDR3 sequence (DNA): TGTGCCAGCCGCTTGTGGAGAAGCACAGATACGCAGTATTTT.

This clonotype occurred a few times. This chain joins TRBV7-2 and TRBJ2-5; 12 bases are shared with TRBD1. Germline values: CDR1 SGHTA, CDR2 FQGNSA. The junction had 6 bases not matched to a gene; V was cut back by 5 bases and J by 5 bases. The CDR3 length is 15 residues. The CDR3 bases are TGTGCCAGCAGCCACCGGGACAGGGGGCAGGAGACCCAGTACTTC. Its protein is CASSHRDRGQETQYF.

This clonotype was picked up a small number of times. The genes are TRBV29-1 and TRBJ2-5; D may correspond to TRBD1 or TRBD2 (7 bases each). There are 16 residues in the CDR3. Germline values: CDR1 SQVTM, CDR2 ANQGSEA. With 3 bases removed from V and 5 bases from J, the gap between germline ends came to 22 bases. The CDR3 DNA follows: TGCAGCGTTGACCCCCCTGGCAGGGGGGGAGGTGAGACCCAGTACTTC. It codes for CSVDPPGRGGGETQYF.

The rearrangement uses TRBV14 and TRBJ2-7; TRBD2 aligns across 9 bases. The J segment lost 4 bases and the V segment lost 1 base, leaving 5 bases of the junction unmatched. Germline V gene sequence: CDR1 SGHDN, CDR2 FVKESK. The CDR3 is 15 residues long. This chain's CDR3 is CASSQGGRAFYEQYF. The DNA of the CDR3 is TGTGCCAGCAGCCAAGGCGGGAGGGCCTTTTACGAGCAGTACTTC.

The chain joins TRBV13 to TRBJ2-1; 8 bases map to TRBD1. CDR1 is PRHDT and CDR2 is FYEKMQ in the germline V gene (reference sequence). The CDR3 extends over 15 amino acids. The V gene end was trimmed by 0 bases and the J gene end by 5 bases; junction bases not matched to a gene: 3. CDR3 nucleotides: TGTGCCAGCAGCTTAGGCGGGACAGGTAACAATGAGCAGTTCTTC. This sequence encodes CASSLGGTGNNEQFF.

The chain carries TRBV11-2 and TRBJ1-2, with a tentative D call TRBD1 (5 bases). The CDR3 contains 13 residues. V lost 5 bases and J 5 bases, leaving 12 bases between the germline ends. Germline CDR1 SGHAT, CDR2 FQNNGV. The CDR3 sequence: CASSHRNEYGYTF. The DNA for the CDR3 is TGTGCCAGCAGCCACAGGAACGAATATGGCTACACCTTC.

This chain links TRBV2 with TRBJ1-4, with D hard to call. The germline V gene encodes CDR1 SNHLY and CDR2 FYNNEI. This CDR3 has 13 residues. V lost 1 base and J lost 7, with 7 bases in between. The CDR3: CASSEVRREKLFF. The CDR3 DNA is TGTGCCAGCAGTGAAGTCAGGCGTGAAAAACTGTTTTTT.

This clonotype has at least ten counts. This chain uses TRBV29-1 with TRBJ2-3; 7 bases are a match to TRBD2. V gave up 0 bases and J gave up 3 bases; unmatched junction bases: 3. This CDR3 spans 14 amino acids. The germline gives CDR1 SQVTM, CDR2 ANQGSEA. Here the CDR3 DNA reads TGCAGCGTTGAAGATTGGGAGGGGACAGATACGCAGTATTTT. Translated: CSVEDWEGTDTQYF.

The gene calls are TRBV28 and TRBJ1-2; D is undetermined. The CDR3 length is 14 residues. Trimming stripped 5 bases from V and 0 bases from J, with 10 bases between. Germline loops: CDR1 MDHEN, CDR2 SYDVKM. Written as DNA, the CDR3 is TGTGCCAGCAGTATCGAGTTAGCTAACTATGGCTACACCTTC. This sequence encodes CASSIELANYGYTF.

At least ten counts were recorded for this clonotype. DNA for the CDR3: TGCGCCAGCAGCGGCCGGGGGTACTCCTACGAGCAGTACTTC. It codes for CASSGRGYSYEQYF. The rearrangement links TRBV5-1 to TRBJ2-7; D is possibly TRBD2 (6 bases). The CDR3 runs to 14 residues. V was shortened by 4 bases and J by 0 bases, with 11 bases between the two germline ends. Per germline, CDR1 SGHRS and CDR2 YFSETQ. Complete variable domain (other parts from reference TRBV5-1 and TRBJ2-7): KAGVTQTPRYLIKTRGQQVTLSCSPISGHRSVSWYQQTPGQGLQFLFEYFSETQRNKGNFPGRFSGRQFSNSRSEMNVSTLELGDSALYLCASSGRGYSYEQYFGPGTRLTVT.

The V and J genes are TRBV11-2 and TRBJ1-1; TRBD1 agrees at 10 bases. V was pared by 4 bases and J by 1 base, with 6 bases of the junction left unmatched. The CDR3 sequence is 16 residues long. CDR1 is SGHAT and CDR2 is FQNNGV in the germline V gene. The CDR3 DNA is TGTGCCAGCAGCTCAAAGGACAGGGGGAGGAACACTGAAGCTTTCTTT. Residues: CASSSKDRGRNTEAFF.

The rearrangement joins TRBV7-2 to TRBJ2-1; 10 nucleotides match TRBD2. This CDR3 is 17 amino acids long. V was pared by 1 base and J by 9 bases, with 12 bases of the junction left unmatched. From germline, CDR1 is SGHTA and CDR2 FQGNSA. CDR3 sequence: CASSLDRTASGSREQFF. CDR3 nucleotide sequence: TGTGCCAGCAGCTTAGATCGTACGGCTAGCGGGAGTCGTGAGCAGTTCTTC.

The genes are TRBV19 and TRBJ1-5; D is perhaps TRBD1 (5 bases). CDR1 is LNHDA, CDR2 SQIVND, per germline (reference sequence). Trimming stripped 3 bases from V and 4 bases from J, with 7 bases between. This CDR3 is 13 amino acids long. CDR3 coding DNA: TGTGCCAGTAGTATCAGGGAAAATCAGCCCCAGCATTTT. Encoded protein: CASSIRENQPQHF.

This clonotype was seen more than once but under ten times. This chain links TRBV28 with TRBJ2-7; a possible D gene is TRBD1 (6 bases). With 6 bases removed from V and 1 base from J, the gap between germline ends came to 16 bases. This CDR3 region has 15 residues. Germline V gene sequence: CDR1 MDHEN, CDR2 SYDVKM. Written as DNA, the CDR3 is TGTGCCAGCAGCAGGCTCTTTACAGGGTCCTACGAGCAGTACTTC. The encoded protein is CASSRLFTGSYEQYF.

This clonotype turned up a few times. This sequence may be a read error, since a much larger clone differs from it by one base. The rearrangement joins TRBV4-1 to TRBJ2-1; D remains unclear. There are 17 residues in the CDR3. CDR1 MGHRA and CDR2 YSYEKL come from the germline V gene. V lost 3 bases, J lost 6 bases, and 21 bases lay in between. The CDR3 spells CASSQPSTGDGFNEQFF. The DNA for the CDR3 is TGCGCCAGCAGCCAGCCATCAACTGGCGACGGGTTCAATGAGCAGTTCTTC.